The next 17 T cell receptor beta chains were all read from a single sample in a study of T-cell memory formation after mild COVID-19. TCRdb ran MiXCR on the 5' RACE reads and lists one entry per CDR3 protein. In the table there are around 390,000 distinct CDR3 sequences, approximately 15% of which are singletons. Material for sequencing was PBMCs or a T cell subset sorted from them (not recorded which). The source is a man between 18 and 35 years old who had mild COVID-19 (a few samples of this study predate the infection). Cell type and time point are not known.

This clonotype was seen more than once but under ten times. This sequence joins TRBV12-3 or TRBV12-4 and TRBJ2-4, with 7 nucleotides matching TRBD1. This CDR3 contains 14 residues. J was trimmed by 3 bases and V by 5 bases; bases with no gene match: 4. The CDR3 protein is CASSEGGVKNIQYF. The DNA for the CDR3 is TGTGCCAGCAGTGAAGGGGGCGTCAAAAACATTCAGTACTTC.

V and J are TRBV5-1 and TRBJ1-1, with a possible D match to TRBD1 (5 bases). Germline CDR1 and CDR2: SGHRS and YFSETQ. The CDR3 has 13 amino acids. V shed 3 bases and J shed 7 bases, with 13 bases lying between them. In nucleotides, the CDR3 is TGCGCCAGCAGCTCGCCGGAGGGGCGTGAAGCTTTCTTT. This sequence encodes CASSSPEGREAFF.

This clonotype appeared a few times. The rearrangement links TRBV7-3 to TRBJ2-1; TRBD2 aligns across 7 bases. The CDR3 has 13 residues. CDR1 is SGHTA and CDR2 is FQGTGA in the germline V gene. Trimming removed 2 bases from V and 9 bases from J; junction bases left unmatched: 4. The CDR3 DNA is TGTGCCAGCAGCTTAGGGGCTAGCGGTGAGCAGTTCTTC. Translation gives CASSLGASGEQFF.

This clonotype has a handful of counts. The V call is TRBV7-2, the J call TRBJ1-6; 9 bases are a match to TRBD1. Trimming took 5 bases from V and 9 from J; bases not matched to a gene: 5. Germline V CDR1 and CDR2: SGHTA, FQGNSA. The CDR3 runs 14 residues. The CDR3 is CASSRDRAPSPLHF. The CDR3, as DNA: TGTGCCAGCAGCCGGGACAGGGCTCCTTCACCCCTCCACTTT.

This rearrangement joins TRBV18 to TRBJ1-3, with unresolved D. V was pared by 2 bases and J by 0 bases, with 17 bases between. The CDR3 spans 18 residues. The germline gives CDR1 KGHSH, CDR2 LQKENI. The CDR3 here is CASSPEQTGLVSGNTIYF. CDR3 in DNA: TGTGCCAGCTCACCAGAACAAACCGGTCTGGTCTCTGGAAACACCATATATTTT.

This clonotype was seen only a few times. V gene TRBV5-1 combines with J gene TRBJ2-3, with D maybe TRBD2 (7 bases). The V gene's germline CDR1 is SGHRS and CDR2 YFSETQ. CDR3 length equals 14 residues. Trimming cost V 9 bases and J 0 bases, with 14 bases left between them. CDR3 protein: CATTAGASTDTQYF. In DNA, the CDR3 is TGCGCCACCACCGCGGGGGCTAGCACAGATACGCAGTATTTT.

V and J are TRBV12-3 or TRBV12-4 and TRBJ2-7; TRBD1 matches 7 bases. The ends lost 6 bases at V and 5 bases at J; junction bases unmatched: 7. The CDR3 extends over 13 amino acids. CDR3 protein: CASRQQGSNEQYF. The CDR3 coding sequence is TGTGCCAGCAGACAACAGGGGTCCAACGAGCAGTACTTC.

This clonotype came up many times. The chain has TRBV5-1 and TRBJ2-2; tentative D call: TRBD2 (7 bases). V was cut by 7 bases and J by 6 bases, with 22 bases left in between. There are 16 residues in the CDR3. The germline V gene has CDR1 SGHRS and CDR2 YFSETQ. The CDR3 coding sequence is TGCGCCAGCCTACCGGGGGGCGGACCGGTCCCCGGGGAGCTGTTTTTT. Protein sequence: CASLPGGGPVPGELFF.

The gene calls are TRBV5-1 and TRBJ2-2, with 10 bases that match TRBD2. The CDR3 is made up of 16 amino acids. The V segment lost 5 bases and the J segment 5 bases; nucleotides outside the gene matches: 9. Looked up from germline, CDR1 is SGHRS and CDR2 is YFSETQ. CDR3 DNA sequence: TGCGCCAGCAGTCCACAGCTAGCGGGGGCGACCGGGGAGCTGTTTTTT. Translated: CASSPQLAGATGELFF.

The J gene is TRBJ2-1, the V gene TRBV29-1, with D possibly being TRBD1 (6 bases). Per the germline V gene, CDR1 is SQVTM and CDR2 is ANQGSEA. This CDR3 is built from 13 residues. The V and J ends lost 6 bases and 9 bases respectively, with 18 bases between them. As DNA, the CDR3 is TGCAGCGTCACCGGGACACAGAGGGGTGAGCAGTTCTTC. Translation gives CSVTGTQRGEQFF.

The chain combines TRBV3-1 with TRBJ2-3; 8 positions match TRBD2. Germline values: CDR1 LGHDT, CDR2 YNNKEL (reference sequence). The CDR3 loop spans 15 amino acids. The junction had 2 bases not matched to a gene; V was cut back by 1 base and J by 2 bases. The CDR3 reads CASSQVAGTTDTQYF. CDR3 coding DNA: TGTGCCAGCAGCCAAGTAGCGGGGACCACAGATACGCAGTATTTT.

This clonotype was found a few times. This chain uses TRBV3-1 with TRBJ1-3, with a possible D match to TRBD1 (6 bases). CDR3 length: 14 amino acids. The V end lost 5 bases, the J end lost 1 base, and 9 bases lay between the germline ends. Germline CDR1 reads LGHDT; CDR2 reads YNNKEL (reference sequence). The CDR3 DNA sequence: TGTGCCAGCAGCTACAGGGTATCTGGAAACACCATATATTTT. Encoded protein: CASSYRVSGNTIYF.

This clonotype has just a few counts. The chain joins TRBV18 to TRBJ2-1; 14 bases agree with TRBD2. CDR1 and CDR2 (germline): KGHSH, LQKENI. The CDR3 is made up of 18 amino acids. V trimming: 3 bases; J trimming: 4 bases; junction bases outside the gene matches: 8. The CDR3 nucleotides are TGTGCCAGCTCACCCCGACTAGCGGGGGGGCAGACGTACAATGAGCAGTTCTTC. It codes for CASSPRLAGGQTYNEQFF.

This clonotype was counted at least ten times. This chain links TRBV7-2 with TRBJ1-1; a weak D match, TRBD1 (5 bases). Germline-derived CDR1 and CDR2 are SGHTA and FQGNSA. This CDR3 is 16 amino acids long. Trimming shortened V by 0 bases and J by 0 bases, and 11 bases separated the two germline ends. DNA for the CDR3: TGTGCCAGCAGCTTAGCGGGGCAGGGCTTGAACACTGAAGCTTTCTTT. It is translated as CASSLAGQGLNTEAFF.

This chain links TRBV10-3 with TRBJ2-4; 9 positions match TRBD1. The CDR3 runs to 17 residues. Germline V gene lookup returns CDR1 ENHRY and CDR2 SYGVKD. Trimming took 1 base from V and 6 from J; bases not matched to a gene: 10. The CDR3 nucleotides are TGTGCCATCAGTGAGTGGTATACGGGACAGGGAGGAAACATTCAGTACTTC. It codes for CAISEWYTGQGGNIQYF.

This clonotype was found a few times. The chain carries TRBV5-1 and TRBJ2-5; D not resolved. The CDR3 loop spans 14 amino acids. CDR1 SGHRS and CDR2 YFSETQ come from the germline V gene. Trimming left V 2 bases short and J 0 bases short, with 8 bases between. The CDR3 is CASSFLSYQETQYF. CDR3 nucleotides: TGCGCCAGCAGCTTCCTTAGTTACCAAGAGACCCAGTACTTC.

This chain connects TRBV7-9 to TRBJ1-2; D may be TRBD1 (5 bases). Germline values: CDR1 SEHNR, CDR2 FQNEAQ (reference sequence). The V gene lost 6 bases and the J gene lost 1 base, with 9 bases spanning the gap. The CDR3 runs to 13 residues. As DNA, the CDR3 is TGTGCCAGCAGGCCAGGGTTTAACTATGGCTACACCTTC. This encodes CASRPGFNYGYTF. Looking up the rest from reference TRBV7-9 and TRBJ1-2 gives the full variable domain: DTGVSQNPRHKITKRGQNVTFRCDPISEHNRLYWYRQTLGQGPEFLTYFQNEAQLEKSRLLSDRFSAERPKGSFSTLEIQRTEQGDSAMYLCASRPGFNYGYTFGSGTRLTVV.